This passage covers 22 T cell receptor beta chains from one sample sequenced in a study of shared clonotypes between healthy human individuals (dated by TCRdb to about 2020). Library prep was done by the immunoSEQ multiplex PCR assay. TCRdb holds this immuneACCESS table with in-frame rearrangements only. Some clones are missing; in checked studies, unresolved V genes explain under half, and the rest has no known cause. Present in this sample are about 1.5 million clones, around 97% of which were seen just once. The ten largest account for 0.95% to 1.5% of the sample. The sequenced sample consisted of naive CD4+ T cells sorted from blood. According to the study, the label for this sample's cell subset or site signals: CD45RA+ positively selected. Every receptor here comes from a man younger than 40 in good health.

The V call is TRBV30, the J call TRBJ1-1; TRBD1 might be the D (6 bases). CDR3 length: 14 amino acids. The germline V and J ends were trimmed by 2 bases and 1 base, with 11 bases remaining between them. The V gene's germline CDR1 is GTSNPN and CDR2 SVGIG (reference sequence). The CDR3 loop reads CAWSPGHRNTEAFF. In DNA form, the CDR3 reads TGTGCCTGGAGTCCGGGACACCGGAACACTGAAGCTTTCTTT.

Notes on this clone: The sample contains more than one DNA sequence encoding this CDR3. V and J are TRBV29-1 and TRBJ1-1, with 7 bases identical to TRBD1. In germline, CDR1 is SQVTM, CDR2 ANQGSEA. The CDR3 is 11 residues long. V lost 4 bases to trimming and J lost 5 bases; unmatched junction nucleotides: 1. Here the CDR3 reads CSVGTGTEAFF. The CDR3 region has the DNA TGCAGCGTTGGGACAGGAACTGAAGCTTTCTTT.

The chain combines TRBV5-4 with TRBJ1-3, with 8 bases that match TRBD1. Germline V gene lookup returns CDR1 SGHNT and CDR2 YYREEE (reference sequence). V gave up 0 bases and J gave up 4 bases; unmatched junction bases: 0. The CDR3 consists of 14 residues. CDR3 coding DNA: TGTGCCAGCAGCTTGGGACAGGGGGGAAACACCATATATTTT. Translation: CASSLGQGGNTIYF.

This clone was detected only once. Written as DNA, the CDR3 is TGTGCCAGCAGCCTAGCGGGAGCCCCCTACGAGCAGTACTTC. This encodes CASSLAGAPYEQYF. The chain has TRBV9 and TRBJ2-7, with TRBD2 matching 10 bases. V lost 4 bases, J lost 2 bases, and 3 bases stayed unmatched. The length of the CDR3 is 14 residues. The germline V gene encodes CDR1 SGDLS and CDR2 YYNGEE.

Remarks on this clone: Sequence at one end of the junction differs from germline and may be a read error. The rearrangement uses TRBV4-3 and TRBJ1-1, with D tentatively TRBD1 (5 bases). Germline lookup yields CDR1 LGHNA and CDR2 YSLEER. This CDR3 spans 14 amino acids. The CDR3 DNA is TGCGCCAGCAGCCAAATATCAGGGAACGCTGAAGCTTTCTTT. Translation: CASSQISGNAEAFF.

V is TRBV5-1 and J is TRBJ2-1; unclear D gene. The CDR3 sequence is 13 residues long. The germline CDR1 and CDR2 sequences are SGHRS and YFSETQ. Trimming took 5 bases from V and 2 from J, leaving 8 bases between them. The CDR3 sequence is CASSWTTYNEQFF. CDR3 sequence (DNA): TGCGCCAGCAGTTGGACCACCTACAATGAGCAGTTCTTC.

The V gene is TRBV19, the J gene TRBJ1-1, with D perhaps matching TRBD1 (5 bases). This CDR3 region has 13 residues. The V and J ends lost 10 bases and 3 bases respectively, with 15 bases between them. Germline CDR1 reads LNHDA; CDR2 reads SQIVND (reference sequence). The CDR3 loop is CATCRMGDTEAFF. CDR3 nucleotide sequence: TGTGCCACCTGCCGAATGGGGGACACTGAAGCTTTCTTT.

This sequence joins TRBV5-1 and TRBJ2-5; D possibly corresponds to TRBD1 (6 bases). V lost 3 bases, J lost 5 bases, and 20 bases lay in between. The CDR3 length is 16 residues. Germline CDR1 is SGHRS and CDR2 is YFSETQ. CDR3: CASSSQGAGAGETQYF. The CDR3 DNA reads TGCGCCAGCAGCTCCCAAGGGGCAGGGGCAGGGGAGACCCAGTACTTC. The full variable domain, completed using reference TRBV5-1 and TRBJ2-5, is KAGVTQTPRYLIKTRGQQVTLSCSPISGHRSVSWYQQTPGQGLQFLFEYFSETQRNKGNFPGRFSGRQFSNSRSEMNVSTLELGDSALYLCASSSQGAGAGETQYFGPGTRLLVL.

J is TRBJ1-2 and V is TRBV6-5; weak D call: TRBD1 (6 bases). This CDR3 contains 13 residues. The ends were cut back, 6 bases at V and 7 bases at J, with 15 bases in the middle. CDR1 is MNHEY and CDR2 is SVGAGI in the germline V gene. CDR3 residues: CASRQQGGGGYTF. CDR3 nucleotides: TGTGCCAGCAGGCAACAGGGAGGAGGTGGCTACACCTTC.

The chain joins TRBV7-9 to TRBJ2-5, with 14 bases identical to TRBD2. V shed 2 bases and J 4 bases; nucleotides not matched to a gene: 3. Per germline, CDR1 SEHNR and CDR2 FQNEAQ (reference sequence). CDR3 length: 16 amino acids. The DNA of the CDR3 is TGTGCCAGCAGCTTACGACTAGCGGGAGGGAGAGAGACCCAGTACTTC. This codes for CASSLRLAGGRETQYF.

The V call is TRBV4-3, the J call TRBJ2-1; 10 bases are a match to TRBD1. CDR3 length: 15 amino acids. The J segment lost 5 bases and the V segment lost 3 bases, leaving 4 bases of the junction unmatched. Germline V gene data show CDR1 as LGHNA and CDR2 as YSLEER. CDR3 in DNA: TGCGCCAGCAGCCACCCGGGACAGGGGAACAATGAGCAGTTCTTC. Translation gives CASSHPGQGNNEQFF.

This sequence joins TRBV4-1 and TRBJ2-7, with D tentatively TRBD1 or TRBD2 (5 bases each). In germline, CDR1 is MGHRA, CDR2 YSYEKL. V was trimmed by 0 bases and J by 1 base, leaving 13 bases between them. CDR3 length: 16 amino acids. The CDR3 bases are TGCGCCAGCAGCCAAGATCTGGGGGTGAGTTCCTACGAGCAGTACTTC. Amino acids: CASSQDLGVSSYEQYF.

The V gene is TRBV5-6, the J gene TRBJ2-5; D uncertain. The CDR3 totals 16 residues. The V gene's germline CDR1 is SGHDT and CDR2 YYEEEE. V was clipped by 0 bases and J by 2 bases, with 14 bases between them. Here the CDR3 DNA reads TGTGCCAGCAGCTTGGTATTTGACTCAGGACAAGAGACCCAGTACTTC. Translation gives CASSLVFDSGQETQYF.

The V gene is TRBV10-3, the J gene TRBJ2-7; D remains ambiguous. Germline V gives CDR1 ENHRY, CDR2 SYGVKD. Trimming took off 0 bases at V and 2 bases at J, with 11 bases between the two ends. This CDR3 has 15 amino acids. CDR3 in amino acids: CAISESLGKAYEQYF. DNA for the CDR3: TGTGCCATCAGTGAGTCGTTAGGGAAGGCCTACGAGCAGTACTTC.

This clone appeared once. The chain joins TRBV11-2 to TRBJ2-7, with TRBD2 matching 10 bases. Germline V CDR1 and CDR2: SGHAT, FQNNGV. CDR3 length equals 17 residues. The trim removed 1 base at V and 3 bases at J, leaving 9 bases unmatched. The CDR3, as DNA: TGTGCCAGCAGCTTAGTGTCTAGCGGGAGTAGGAACTACGAGCAGTACTTC. Translated, it gives CASSLVSSGSRNYEQYF.

The V gene is TRBV5-4, the J gene TRBJ2-2; the D is unclear. Germline V gene data show CDR1 as SGHNT and CDR2 as YYREEE (reference sequence). V dropped 4 bases and J dropped 6 bases, with 16 bases sitting between them. The CDR3 sequence is 15 residues long. The CDR3 region is CASSLSRAVAGELFF. The CDR3 DNA sequence: TGTGCCAGCAGCCTCAGTCGGGCAGTAGCCGGGGAGCTGTTTTTT.

This chain uses TRBV7-9 with TRBJ1-1; D not certain. The germline gives CDR1 SEHNR, CDR2 FQNEAQ (reference sequence). The CDR3 sequence is 13 residues long. Trimming removed 6 bases from V and 6 bases from J, with 14 bases in between. The CDR3: CASRKAQYAEAFF. In nucleotides, the CDR3 is TGTGCCAGCAGAAAAGCCCAGTACGCTGAAGCTTTCTTT. The full variable domain, its missing parts supplied by reference TRBV7-9 and TRBJ1-1, is DTGVSQNPRHKITKRGQNVTFRCDPISEHNRLYWYRQTLGQGPEFLTYFQNEAQLEKSRLLSDRFSAERPKGSFSTLEIQRTEQGDSAMYLCASRKAQYAEAFFGQGTRLTVV.

This chain links TRBV5-6 with TRBJ2-7, with 9 bases matching TRBD1. CDR1 and CDR2 from the germline V gene are SGHDT and YYEEEE. The CDR3 is 16 amino acids. Trimming cost V 0 bases and J 3 bases; bases outside gene matches: 7. The chain's CDR3 is CASSLGLGTGSYEQYF. The DNA of the CDR3 is TGTGCCAGCAGCTTGGGTTTGGGGACAGGGAGCTACGAGCAGTACTTC.

The genes are TRBV25-1 and TRBJ2-5, with TRBD1 matching over 7 bases. This CDR3 contains 14 residues. With V trimmed by 1 base and J by 5 bases, 4 bases remained unmatched. CDR1 and CDR2 from the germline V gene are MGHDK and SYGVNS. The CDR3 sequence: CASSELQGWETQYF. CDR3 DNA: TGTGCCAGCAGTGAATTACAGGGGTGGGAGACCCAGTACTTC.

The chain combines TRBV7-8 with TRBJ1-2, with D possibly being TRBD1 (5 bases). The CDR3 length is 17 residues. With 5 bases removed from V and 0 bases from J, the gap between germline ends came to 19 bases. Germline V CDR1 and CDR2: SGHVS, FQNEAQ. CDR3 in DNA: TGTGCCAGCAGCCAAGGGGCCGTGGCCAGCGCTAACTATGGCTACACCTTC. It is translated as CASSQGAVASANYGYTF.

The chain uses TRBV19 and TRBJ1-1, with D hard to call. V was shortened by 1 base and J by 8 bases, with 5 bases between the two germline ends. The CDR3 is 11 residues long. CDR1 and CDR2 (germline): LNHDA, SQIVND (reference sequence). The CDR3 reads CASSIGFEAFF. Written as DNA, the CDR3 is TGTGCCAGTAGTATAGGGTTCGAAGCTTTCTTT.

A note on this clone: Additional DNA sequences in this sample encode the identical CDR3. This sequence joins TRBV18 and TRBJ1-1; 7 bases are shared with TRBD1. The CDR3 has 13 amino acids. Trimming at V came to 6 bases and at J to 3 bases, leaving 4 bases not matched to a gene. CDR1 and CDR2 from the germline V gene are KGHSH and LQKENI. The CDR3 is CASSQTGDTEAFF. CDR3 nucleotide sequence: TGTGCCAGCTCCCAAACAGGGGACACTGAAGCTTTCTTT.